A single T cell receptor (beta chain) is shown here with its context. Its antigen is unknown. This entry is derived from a study of T-cell reconstitution after alpha-beta-depleted transplantation in children. Study-level points and caveats: By one year post-transplant, T-cell counts and diversity largely arose from T cells that were newly produced. Day-60 TCRbeta diversity that was high in some patients was derived from surviving recipient T cells and thymic progenitors. There were reportedly several hundred expanded graft clones from which alpha-beta T cells came about two months after transplant.

Preparing the TCRbeta library involved the use of unique molecular identifiers. One entry per CDR3 protein results from TCRdb running MiXCR on the PCR reads. The table includes about a million distinct CDR3 sequences, around 30% detected once. V was pared by 1 base and J by 3 bases, with 19 bases between. CDR1 and CDR2 from the germline V gene are SGHVS and FQNEAQ. This CDR3 is 18 amino acids long. This sequence joins TRBV7-8 and TRBJ1-3, with D possibly TRBD1 on 5 matching bases. The source is a boy in the first two years of life who had a stem cell transplant for SCID, so the T cells may come from the graft donor. This sample comprised PBMCs, mostly from graft donor cells, obtained 360 days after TCRalphabeta/CD19-depleted stem cell transplant. The CDR3, as DNA: TGTGCCAGCAGCTTAGTTGGCCTCGTACGAACAGGTGGAAACACCATATATTTT. As protein: CASSLVGLVRTGGNTIYF. Complete variable domain (other parts from reference TRBV7-8 and TRBJ1-3): GAGVSQSPRYKVAKRGQDVALRCDPISGHVSLFWYQQALGQGPEFLTYFQNEAQLDKSGLPSDRFFAERPEGSVSTLKIQRTQQEDSAVYLCASSLVGLVRTGGNTIYFGEGSWLTVV.